This entry concerns a single T cell receptor (beta chain). CDR1 is SGHDT and CDR2 is YYEEEE in the germline V gene. Trimming took 4 bases from V and 3 from J; bases not matched to a gene: 6. This CDR3 region has 14 residues. Next came a second PCR, run for about 6 to 12 cycles, which used a sample-barcoded 5' primer along with a J-beta primer mix. MiXCR, run by TCRdb on the 5' RACE reads, gives a single entry per CDR3 protein. The sample holds more than 900,000 distinct CDR3 sequences, under 30% seen once. This entry is derived from a study of blood T cells in healthy people across ages. The sample providers were healthy Caucasian people from Russia, aged about 6 to 90. These data also featured in a second study, about T cells of mothers and their children. That report notes: According to the study, all extracted RNA entered cDNA synthesis at roughly 1.5 ug per 15 ul. Comparable shaping of TCR recombination output by thymic selection was observed in related and unrelated pairs.

The chain links TRBV5-6 to TRBJ1-2; 7 bases fit TRBD1. This TCR was recovered from a girl under 10 years old in good health. Sequencing used blood. Written as DNA, the CDR3 is TGTGCCAGCAGCCGCCGGACAGGCTACTATGGCTACACCTTC. This translates into CASSRRTGYYGYTF.